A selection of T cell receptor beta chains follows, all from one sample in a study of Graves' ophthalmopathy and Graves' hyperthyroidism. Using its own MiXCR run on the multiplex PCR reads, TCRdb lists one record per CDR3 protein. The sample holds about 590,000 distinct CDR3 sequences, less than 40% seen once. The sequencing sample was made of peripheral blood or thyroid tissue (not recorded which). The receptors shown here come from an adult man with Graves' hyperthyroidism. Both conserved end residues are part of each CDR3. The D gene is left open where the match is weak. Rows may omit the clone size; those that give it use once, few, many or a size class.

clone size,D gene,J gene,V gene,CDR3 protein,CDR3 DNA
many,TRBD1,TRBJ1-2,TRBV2,CASSESETGYGYTF,TGTGCCAGCAGTGAGTCCGAGACAGGGTATGGCTACACCTTC
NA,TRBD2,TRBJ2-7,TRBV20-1,CSARPSGGPTYEQYF,TGCAGTGCTAGACCTAGCGGGGGGCCGACCTACGAGCAGTACTTC
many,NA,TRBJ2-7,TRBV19,CASNILPGGPYEQYF,TGTGCCAGTAATATCCTCCCCGGGGGCCCTTACGAGCAGTACTTC
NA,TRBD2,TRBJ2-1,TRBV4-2,CASSATSGGSYNEQFF,TGTGCCAGCAGCGCAACTAGCGGGGGCTCCTACAATGAGCAGTTCTTC
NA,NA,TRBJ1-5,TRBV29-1,CAGRATRNQPQHF,TGCGCGGGGAGGGCGACACGAAATCAGCCCCAGCATTTT
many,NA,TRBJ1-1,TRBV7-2,CASSRDRNTEAFF,TGTGCCAGCAGCCGGGACCGGAACACTGAAGCTTTCTTT
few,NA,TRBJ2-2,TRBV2,CAPPGLHTGELFF,TGTGCCCCACCGGGACTTCACACCGGGGAGCTGTTTTTT
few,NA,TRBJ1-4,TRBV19,CASTPPLPRGFGEKLFF,TGTGCCAGTACCCCTCCCCTACCGAGAGGGTTTGGTGAAAAACTGTTTTTT
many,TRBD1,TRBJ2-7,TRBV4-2,CASSHGTVDYEQYF,TGTGCCAGCAGCCACGGGACAGTCGACTACGAGCAGTACTTC
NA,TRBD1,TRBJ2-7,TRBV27,CASSLSVTGVYEQYF,TGTGCCAGCAGTTTATCTGTGACAGGGGTCTACGAGCAGTACTTC
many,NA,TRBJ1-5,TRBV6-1,CASRRGDLGNQPQHF,TGTGCCAGCAGGCGGGGGGATCTCGGCAATCAGCCCCAGCATTTT
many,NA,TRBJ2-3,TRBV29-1,CSVVVDTQYF,TGCAGCGTTGTGGTAGATACGCAGTATTTT
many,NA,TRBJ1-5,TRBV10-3,CAISESMMGNGKPQHF,TGTGCCATCAGTGAGTCGATGATGGGAAATGGGAAGCCCCAGCATTTT
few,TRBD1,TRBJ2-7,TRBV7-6,CASSFRDRGDFEQYF,TGTGCCAGCAGCTTCCGGGACAGGGGGGATTTTGAGCAGTACTTC
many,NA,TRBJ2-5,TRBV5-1,CASSLGGAPQETQYF,TGCGCCAGCAGCTTGGGGGGAGCACCTCAAGAGACCCAGTACTTC
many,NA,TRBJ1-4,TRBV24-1,CATSDSTFGEKLFF,TGTGCCACCAGTGATTCGACCTTTGGTGAAAAACTGTTTTTT
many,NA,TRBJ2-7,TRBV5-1,CASSKQGTGTYEQYF,TGCGCCAGCAGCAAACAGGGAACCGGCACCTACGAGCAGTACTTC
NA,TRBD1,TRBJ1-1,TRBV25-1,CASSQPTGDGTEAFF,TGTGCCAGCAGTCAACCCACAGGGGACGGCACTGAAGCTTTCTTT